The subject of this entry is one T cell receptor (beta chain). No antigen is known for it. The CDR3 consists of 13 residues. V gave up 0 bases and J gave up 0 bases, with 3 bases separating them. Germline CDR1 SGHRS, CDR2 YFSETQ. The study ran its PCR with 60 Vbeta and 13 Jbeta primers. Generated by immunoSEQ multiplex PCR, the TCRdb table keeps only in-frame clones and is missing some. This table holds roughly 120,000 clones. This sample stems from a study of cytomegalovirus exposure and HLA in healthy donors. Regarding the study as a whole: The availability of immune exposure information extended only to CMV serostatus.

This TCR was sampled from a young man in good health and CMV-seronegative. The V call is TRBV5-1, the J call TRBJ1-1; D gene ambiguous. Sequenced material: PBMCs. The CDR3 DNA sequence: TGCGCCAGCAGCTTGGTTATGAACACTGAAGCTTTCTTT. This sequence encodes CASSLVMNTEAFF.